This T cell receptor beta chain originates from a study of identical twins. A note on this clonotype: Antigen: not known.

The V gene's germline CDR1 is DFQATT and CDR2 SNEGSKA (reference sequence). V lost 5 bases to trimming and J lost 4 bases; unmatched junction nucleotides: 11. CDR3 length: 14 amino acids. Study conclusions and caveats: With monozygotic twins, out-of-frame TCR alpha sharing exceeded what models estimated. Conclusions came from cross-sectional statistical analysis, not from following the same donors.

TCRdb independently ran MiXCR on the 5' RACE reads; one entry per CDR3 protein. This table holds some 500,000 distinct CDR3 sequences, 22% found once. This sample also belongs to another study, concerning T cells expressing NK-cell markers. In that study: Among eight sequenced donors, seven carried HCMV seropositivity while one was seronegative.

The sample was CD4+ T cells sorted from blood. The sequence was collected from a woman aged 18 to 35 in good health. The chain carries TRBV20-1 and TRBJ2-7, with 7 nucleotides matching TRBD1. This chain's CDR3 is CSAFPPGQTYEQYF. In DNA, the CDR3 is TGCAGTGCTTTTCCTCCGGGACAGACGTACGAGCAGTACTTC.